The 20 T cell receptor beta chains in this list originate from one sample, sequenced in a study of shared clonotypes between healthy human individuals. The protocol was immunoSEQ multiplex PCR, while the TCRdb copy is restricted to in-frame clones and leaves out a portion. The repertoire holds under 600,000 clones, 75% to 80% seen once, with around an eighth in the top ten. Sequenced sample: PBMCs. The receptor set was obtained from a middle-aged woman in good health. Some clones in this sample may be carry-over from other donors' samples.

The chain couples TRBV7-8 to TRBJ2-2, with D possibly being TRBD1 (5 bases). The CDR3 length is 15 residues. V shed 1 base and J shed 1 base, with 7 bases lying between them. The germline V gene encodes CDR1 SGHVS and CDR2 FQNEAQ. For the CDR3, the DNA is TGTGCCAGCAGCTTAGGGCAGGGGAACACCGGGGAGCTGTTTTTT. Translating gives CASSLGQGNTGELFF. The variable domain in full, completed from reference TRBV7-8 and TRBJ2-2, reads GAGVSQSPRYKVAKRGQDVALRCDPISGHVSLFWYQQALGQGPEFLTYFQNEAQLDKSGLPSDRFFAERPEGSVSTLKIQRTQQEDSAVYLCASSLGQGNTGELFFGEGSRLTVL.

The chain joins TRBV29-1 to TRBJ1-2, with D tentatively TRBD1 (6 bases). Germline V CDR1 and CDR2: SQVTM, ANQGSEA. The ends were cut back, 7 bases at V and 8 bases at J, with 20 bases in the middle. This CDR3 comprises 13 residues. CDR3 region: CSAGGGPRKGYTF. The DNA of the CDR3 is TGCAGCGCCGGGGGGGGCCCTCGGAAAGGCTACACCTTC.

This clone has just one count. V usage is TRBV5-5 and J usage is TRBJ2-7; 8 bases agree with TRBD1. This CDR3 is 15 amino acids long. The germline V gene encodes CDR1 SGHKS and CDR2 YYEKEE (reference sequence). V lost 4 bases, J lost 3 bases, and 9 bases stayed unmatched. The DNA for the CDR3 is TGTGCCAGCAGCCCGGTAAGGACAGGGCTCTACGAGCAGTACTTC. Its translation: CASSPVRTGLYEQYF. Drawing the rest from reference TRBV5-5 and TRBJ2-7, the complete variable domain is DAGVTQSPTHLIKTRGQQVTLRCSPISGHKSVSWYQQVLGQGPQFIFQYYEKEERGRGNFPDRFSARQFPNYSSELNVNALLLGDSALYLCASSPVRTGLYEQYFGPGTRLTVT.

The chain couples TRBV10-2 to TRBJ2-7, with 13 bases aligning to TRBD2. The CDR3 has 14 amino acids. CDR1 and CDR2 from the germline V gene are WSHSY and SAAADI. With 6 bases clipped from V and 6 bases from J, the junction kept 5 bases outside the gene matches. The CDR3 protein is CASRMGTSGVEQYF. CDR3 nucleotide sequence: TGCGCCAGCAGGATGGGGACTAGCGGGGTCGAGCAGTACTTC.

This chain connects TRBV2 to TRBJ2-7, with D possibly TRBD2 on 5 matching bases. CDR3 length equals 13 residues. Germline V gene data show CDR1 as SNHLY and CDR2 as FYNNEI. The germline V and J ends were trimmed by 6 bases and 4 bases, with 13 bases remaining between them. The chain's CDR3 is CASRGLEGYEQYF. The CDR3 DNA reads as TGTGCCAGCAGGGGGTTAGAGGGATACGAGCAGTACTTC.

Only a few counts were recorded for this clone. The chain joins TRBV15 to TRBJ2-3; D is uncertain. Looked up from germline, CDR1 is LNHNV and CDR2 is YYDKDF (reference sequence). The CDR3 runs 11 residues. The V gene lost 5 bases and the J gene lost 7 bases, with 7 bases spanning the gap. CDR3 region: CATSSFNTQYF. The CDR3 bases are TGTGCCACCAGCTCTTTCAATACGCAGTATTTT.

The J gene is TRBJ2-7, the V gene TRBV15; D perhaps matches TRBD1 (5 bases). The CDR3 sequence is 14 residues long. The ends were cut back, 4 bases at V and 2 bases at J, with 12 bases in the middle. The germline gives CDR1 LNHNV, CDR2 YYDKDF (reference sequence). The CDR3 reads CATSTGQRTYEQYF. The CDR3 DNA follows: TGTGCCACCAGCACAGGACAACGTACCTACGAGCAGTACTTC.

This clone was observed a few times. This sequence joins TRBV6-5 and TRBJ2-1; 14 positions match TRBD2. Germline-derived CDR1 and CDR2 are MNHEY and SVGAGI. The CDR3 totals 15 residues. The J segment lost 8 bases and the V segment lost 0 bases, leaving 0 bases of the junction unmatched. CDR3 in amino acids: CASSYSGLAGDEQFF. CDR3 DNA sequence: TGTGCCAGCAGTTACTCGGGACTAGCGGGAGATGAGCAGTTCTTC.

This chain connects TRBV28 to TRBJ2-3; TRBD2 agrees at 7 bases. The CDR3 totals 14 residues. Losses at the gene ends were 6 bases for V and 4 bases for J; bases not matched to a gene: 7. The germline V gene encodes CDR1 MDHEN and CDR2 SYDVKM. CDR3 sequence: CASSPIAGADTQYF. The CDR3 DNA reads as TGTGCCAGCAGCCCCATAGCGGGTGCAGATACGCAGTATTTT.

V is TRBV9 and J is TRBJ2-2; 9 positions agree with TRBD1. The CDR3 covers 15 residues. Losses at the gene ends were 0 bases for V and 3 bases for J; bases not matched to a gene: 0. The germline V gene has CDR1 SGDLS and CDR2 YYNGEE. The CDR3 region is CASSVGTGDTGELFF. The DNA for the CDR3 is TGTGCCAGCAGCGTAGGGACAGGGGACACCGGGGAGCTGTTTTTT.

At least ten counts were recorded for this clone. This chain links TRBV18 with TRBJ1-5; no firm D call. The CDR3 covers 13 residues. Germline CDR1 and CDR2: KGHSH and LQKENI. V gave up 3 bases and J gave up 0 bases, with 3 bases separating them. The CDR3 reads CASSPLSNQPQHF. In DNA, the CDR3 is TGTGCCAGCTCACCCCTTAGCAATCAGCCCCAGCATTTT. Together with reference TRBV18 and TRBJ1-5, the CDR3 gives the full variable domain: NAGVMQNPRHLVRRRGQEARLRCSPMKGHSHVYWYRQLPEEGLKFMVYLQKENIIDESGMPKERFSAEFPKEGPSILRIQQVVRGDSAAYFCASSPLSNQPQHFGDGTRLSIL.

For the CDR3, the DNA is TGTGCCACCAGCCGCGGACAGGACCAAGAGACCCAGTACTTC. Translated, it gives CATSRGQDQETQYF. The chain joins TRBV15 to TRBJ2-5; TRBD1 matches 7 bases. CDR3 length: 14 amino acids. CDR1 is LNHNV, CDR2 YYDKDF, per germline (reference sequence). Unmatched junction bases numbered 3, after V lost 5 bases and J lost 0 bases.

Written as DNA, the CDR3 is TGTGCCAGCAGCTCATACAGGGGGCGCAGGGGTGAGCAGTTCTTC. This translates into CASSSYRGRRGEQFF. This chain connects TRBV7-6 to TRBJ2-1; 9 bases align to TRBD1. The CDR3 is 15 residues long. The ends lost 4 bases at V and 9 bases at J; junction bases unmatched: 10. Germline CDR1 is SGHVS and CDR2 is FNYEAQ.

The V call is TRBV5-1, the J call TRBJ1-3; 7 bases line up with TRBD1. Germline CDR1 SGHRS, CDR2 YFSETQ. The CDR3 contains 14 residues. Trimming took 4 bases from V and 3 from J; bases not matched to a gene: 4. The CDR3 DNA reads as TGCGCCAGCAGCCCCGGGACAGTTGGAAACACCATATATTTT. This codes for CASSPGTVGNTIYF.

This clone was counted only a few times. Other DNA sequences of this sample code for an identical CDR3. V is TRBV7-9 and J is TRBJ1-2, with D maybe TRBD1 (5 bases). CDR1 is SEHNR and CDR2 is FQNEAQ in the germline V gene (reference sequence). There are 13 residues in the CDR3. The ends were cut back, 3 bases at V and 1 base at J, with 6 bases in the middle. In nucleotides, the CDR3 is TGTGCCAGCAGCTTCAGGGATAACTATGGCTACACCTTC. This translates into CASSFRDNYGYTF.

CDR3 loop: CASSLVWTLNTGELFF. DNA of the CDR3: TGTGCCAGCAGCTTAGTTTGGACACTGAACACCGGGGAGCTGTTTTTT. The chain joins TRBV7-2 to TRBJ2-2, with D possibly being TRBD1 (5 bases). Germline CDR1 is SGHTA and CDR2 is FQGNSA. The CDR3 runs 16 residues. With 1 base removed from V and 1 base from J, the gap between germline ends came to 10 bases.

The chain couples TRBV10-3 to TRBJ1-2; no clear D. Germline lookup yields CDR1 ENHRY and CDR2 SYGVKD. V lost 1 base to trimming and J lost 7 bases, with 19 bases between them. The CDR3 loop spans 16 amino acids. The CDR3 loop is CAISEYGVSLVGGYTF. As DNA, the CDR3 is TGTGCCATCAGTGAGTACGGGGTTTCCCTCGTCGGTGGCTACACCTTC.

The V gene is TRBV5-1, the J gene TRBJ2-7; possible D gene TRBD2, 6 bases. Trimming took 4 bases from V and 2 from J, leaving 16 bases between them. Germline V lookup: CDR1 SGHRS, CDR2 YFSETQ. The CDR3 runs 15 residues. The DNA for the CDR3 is TGCGCCAGCAGCCCGGTCGCGGGGCAAACCTACGAGCAGTACTTC. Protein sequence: CASSPVAGQTYEQYF.

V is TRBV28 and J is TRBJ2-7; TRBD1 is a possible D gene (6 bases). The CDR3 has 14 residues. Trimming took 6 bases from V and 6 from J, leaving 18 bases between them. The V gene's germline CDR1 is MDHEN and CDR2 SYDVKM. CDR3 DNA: TGTGCCAGCAGGGGGAGACAGGTTACTCGCGAGCAGTACTTC. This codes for CASRGRQVTREQYF.

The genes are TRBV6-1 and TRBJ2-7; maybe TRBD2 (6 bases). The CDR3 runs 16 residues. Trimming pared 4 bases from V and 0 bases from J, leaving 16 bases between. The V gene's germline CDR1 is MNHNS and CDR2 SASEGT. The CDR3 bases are TGTGCCAGCAGTGTCTCCTCCCTAGCGAACTCCTACGAGCAGTACTTC. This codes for CASSVSSLANSYEQYF.